The 10 T cell receptor beta chains in this list originate from one sample, sequenced in a study of CD8+ T cells in alopecia areata. Reverse transcribed after extraction, RNA yielded cDNA as the sequencing template. Profiling relied on immunoSEQ multiplex PCR, and the TCRdb table lists in-frame clones only, not all of them. This repertoire shows some 160,000 clones, around two thirds found once; its top ten account for 30% to 45%. The sequenced sample was CD8+ T cells sorted from blood. The receptors come from a human donor in good health.

In its sample, this clone was seen a few times. V usage is TRBV5-1 and J usage is TRBJ2-5; D gene unclear. Trimming pared 2 bases from V and 2 bases from J, leaving 10 bases between. The CDR3 spans 14 residues. The germline gives CDR1 SGHRS, CDR2 YFSETQ. The CDR3 spells CASSFVGYQETQYF. The CDR3, as DNA: TGCGCCAGCAGCTTTGTCGGCTATCAAGAGACCCAGTACTTC.

The chain is built from TRBV4-1 and TRBJ1-5; possibly TRBD1 for D (5 bases). V was clipped by 4 bases and J by 3 bases, with 10 bases between them. The CDR3 totals 14 residues. Germline V gene lookup returns CDR1 MGHRA and CDR2 YSYEKL. CDR3 sequence: CASSPDRDNQPQHF. The CDR3 coding sequence is TGCGCCAGCAGCCCAGACAGAGACAATCAGCCCCAGCATTTT.

This clone has a single count. This chain uses TRBV19 with TRBJ1-1; D is unclear. Looked up from germline, CDR1 is LNHDA and CDR2 is SQIVND (reference sequence). The V end lost 4 bases, the J end lost 4 bases, and 13 bases lay between the germline ends. The CDR3 runs to 14 residues. This CDR3 is CASSRTVLLTEAFF. CDR3 sequence (DNA): TGTGCCAGTAGTAGAACCGTCTTGCTCACTGAAGCTTTCTTT.

The J gene is TRBJ2-7, the V gene TRBV27, with a possible D match to TRBD1 (6 bases). The V gene lost 4 bases and the J gene lost 5 bases, with 18 bases spanning the gap. Germline assignment: CDR1 MNHEY and CDR2 SMNVEV (reference sequence). There are 15 residues in the CDR3. This CDR3 is CASSYYRADLNEQYF. CDR3 coding DNA: TGTGCCAGCAGTTACTACAGGGCCGATTTGAACGAGCAGTACTTC.

V gene TRBV29-1 combines with J gene TRBJ2-7; possible D gene TRBD1, 6 bases. The CDR3 is made up of 13 amino acids. With 3 bases removed from V and 4 bases from J, the gap between germline ends came to 13 bases. Germline-derived CDR1 and CDR2 are SQVTM and ANQGSEA. CDR3 bases: TGCAGCGTTGAGGCCGGACAGCAATACGAGCAGTACTTC. It codes for CSVEAGQQYEQYF.

This chain uses TRBV7-3 with TRBJ2-1; TRBD2 aligns across 12 bases. The CDR3 length is 15 residues. The junction had 7 bases not matched to a gene; V was cut back by 5 bases and J by 8 bases. The germline CDR1 and CDR2 sequences are SGHTA and FQGTGA. The CDR3 DNA is TGTGCCAGCAGCCCGACTAGCGGGAGAGCTGATGAGCAGTTCTTC. Its translation is CASSPTSGRADEQFF.

The chain recombines TRBV27 with TRBJ1-2; D may be TRBD1 (5 bases). The CDR3 runs 14 residues. Germline CDR1 reads MNHEY; CDR2 reads SMNVEV (reference sequence). V was shortened by 5 bases and J by 0 bases, with 10 bases between the two germline ends. The CDR3: CASSGGTANYGYTF. CDR3 coding DNA: TGTGCCAGCAGTGGGGGAACAGCTAACTATGGCTACACCTTC.

In its sample, this clone was seen a few times. The J gene is TRBJ2-7, the V gene TRBV27; 9 bases line up with TRBD2. Unmatched junction bases numbered 6, after V lost 5 bases and J lost 4 bases. This CDR3 has 14 residues. The germline gives CDR1 MNHEY, CDR2 SMNVEV (reference sequence). The CDR3 is CASSRLAGTYEQYF. The DNA of the CDR3 is TGTGCCAGCAGTCGCCTAGCGGGAACGTACGAGCAGTACTTC.

This clone was found a few times. The gene calls are TRBV6-4 and TRBJ2-2, with 8 bases identical to TRBD2. CDR1 and CDR2 (germline): MRHNA, SNTAGT. The CDR3 is made up of 13 amino acids. V lost 3 bases and J lost 8; bases outside the gene matches: 2. CDR3: CASSEREAGELFF. The CDR3 DNA reads TGTGCCAGCAGTGAGCGGGAGGCTGGGGAGCTGTTTTTT.

This chain connects TRBV5-1 to TRBJ2-7; TRBD1 is a possible D gene (6 bases). Trimming removed 0 bases at V and 6 bases at J, with 22 bases between. This CDR3 is built from 17 residues. Germline-derived CDR1 and CDR2 are SGHRS and YFSETQ. The CDR3 here is CASSLVQHGTLHPEQYF. As DNA, the CDR3 is TGCGCCAGCAGCTTGGTGCAGCACGGGACACTACACCCCGAGCAGTACTTC.